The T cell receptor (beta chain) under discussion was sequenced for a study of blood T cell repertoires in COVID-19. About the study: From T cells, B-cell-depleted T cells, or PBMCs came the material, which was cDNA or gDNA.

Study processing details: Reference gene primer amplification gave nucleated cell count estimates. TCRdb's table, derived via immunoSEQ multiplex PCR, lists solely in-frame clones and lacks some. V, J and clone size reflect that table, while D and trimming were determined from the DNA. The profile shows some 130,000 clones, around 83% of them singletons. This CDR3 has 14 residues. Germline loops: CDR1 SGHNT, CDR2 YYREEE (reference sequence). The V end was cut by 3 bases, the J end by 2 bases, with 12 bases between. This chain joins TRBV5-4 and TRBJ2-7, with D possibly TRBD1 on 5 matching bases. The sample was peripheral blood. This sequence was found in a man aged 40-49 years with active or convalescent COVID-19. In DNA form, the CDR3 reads TGTGCCAGCAGCTCACAGGACATCCCCTACGAGCAGTACTTC. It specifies CASSSQDIPYEQYF. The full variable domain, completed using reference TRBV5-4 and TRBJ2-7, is ETGVTQSPTHLIKTRGQQVTLRCSSQSGHNTVSWYQQALGQGPQFIFQYYREEENGRGNFPPRFSGLQFPNYSSELNVNALELDDSALYLCASSSQDIPYEQYFGPGTRLTVT.